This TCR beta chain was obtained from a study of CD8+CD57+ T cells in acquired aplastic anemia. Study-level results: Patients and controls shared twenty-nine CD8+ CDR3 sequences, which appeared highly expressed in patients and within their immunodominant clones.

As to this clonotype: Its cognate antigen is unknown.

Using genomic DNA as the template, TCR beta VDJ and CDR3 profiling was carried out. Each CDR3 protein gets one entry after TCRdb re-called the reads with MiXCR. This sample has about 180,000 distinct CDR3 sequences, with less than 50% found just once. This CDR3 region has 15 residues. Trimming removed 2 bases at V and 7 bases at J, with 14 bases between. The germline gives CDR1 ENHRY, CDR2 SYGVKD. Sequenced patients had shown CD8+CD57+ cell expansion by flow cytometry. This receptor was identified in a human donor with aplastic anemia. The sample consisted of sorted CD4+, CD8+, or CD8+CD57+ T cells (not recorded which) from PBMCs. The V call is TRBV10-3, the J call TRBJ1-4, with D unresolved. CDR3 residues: CAISEPGSWGEKLFF. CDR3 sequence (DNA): TGTGCCATCAGTGAGCCCGGATCGTGGGGTGAAAAACTGTTTTTT.